The next 9 T cell receptor beta chains were all read from a single sample in a study of blood T cell repertoires in COVID-19. TCRdb's table, derived via immunoSEQ multiplex PCR, lists solely in-frame clones and lacks some. The sample lists a few hundred thousand clones; roughly 87% were seen once. The sequencing input was peripheral blood. The source is a man between 18 and 35 years old with active or convalescent COVID-19.

This sequence joins TRBV4-2 and TRBJ2-7; the D is unclear. This CDR3 region has 15 residues. Germline V gene lookup returns CDR1 LGHNA and CDR2 YNFKEQ. Deletions cut 1 base from V and 4 bases from J, with 14 bases between. The CDR3 bases are TGTGCCAGCAGCCAAGCGTCGAGCCTACTTTACGAGCAGTACTTC. The encoded protein is CASSQASSLLYEQYF.

This chain uses TRBV19 with TRBJ1-5, with a possible D match to TRBD1 (5 bases). CDR1 LNHDA and CDR2 SQIVND come from the germline V gene (reference sequence). The CDR3 extends over 14 amino acids. Between the trimmed V and J ends, which lost 8 bases and 1 base, there was a span of 12 bases. The chain's CDR3 is CASSDSRSNQPQHF. The DNA of the CDR3 is TGTGCCAGTTCTGACAGCCGAAGCAATCAGCCCCAGCATTTT.

This clone was detected only once. The CDR3 spells CASSVRGTYNEKLFF. CDR3 DNA sequence: TGTGCCAGCAGCGTTCGCGGGACGTATAATGAAAAACTGTTTTTT. This chain links TRBV9 with TRBJ1-4; possibly TRBD1 for D (5 bases). The V gene's germline CDR1 is SGDLS and CDR2 YYNGEE. V was trimmed by 2 bases and J by 4 bases, leaving 12 bases between them. The CDR3 sequence is 15 residues long.

The V and J genes are TRBV2 and TRBJ1-1, with 7 bases that match TRBD1. CDR1 is SNHLY and CDR2 is FYNNEI in the germline V gene. V was clipped by 0 bases and J by 4 bases; unmatched bases: 5. The CDR3 consists of 15 residues. The CDR3 DNA reads TGTGCCAGCAGTGAAGCCCCGACAGGGAGCACTGAAGCTTTCTTT. It specifies CASSEAPTGSTEAFF.

V is TRBV7-6 and J is TRBJ2-1; 7 bases are shared with TRBD1. Germline V gene sequence: CDR1 SGHVS, CDR2 FNYEAQ. Germline trimming cut 4 bases from V and 5 bases from J; bases unmatched to any gene: 5. The CDR3 spans 14 residues. CDR3 residues: CASSYYGQDNEQFF. The DNA of the CDR3 is TGTGCCAGCAGCTATTATGGACAGGACAATGAGCAGTTCTTC.

The V gene is TRBV5-1, the J gene TRBJ2-3, with unresolved D. The CDR3 covers 11 residues. Germline V gene lookup returns CDR1 SGHRS and CDR2 YFSETQ. V lost 2 bases and J lost 5, with 3 bases in between. CDR3 in amino acids: CASSFGDTQYF. CDR3 bases: TGCGCCAGCAGCTTCGGAGATACGCAGTATTTT.

The chain links TRBV10-3 to TRBJ2-5, with D possibly TRBD1 on 6 matching bases. Germline-derived CDR1 and CDR2 are ENHRY and SYGVKD. The V gene lost 10 bases and the J gene lost 2 bases, with 14 bases spanning the gap. This CDR3 contains 13 residues. CDR3: CATNREVQETQYF. In DNA, the CDR3 is TGTGCCACCAACAGGGAAGTACAAGAGACCCAGTACTTC.

The chain joins TRBV4-3 to TRBJ1-2; no clear D gene. Germline V gives CDR1 LGHNA, CDR2 YSLEER. The CDR3 loop spans 15 amino acids. Trimming took off 1 base at V and 2 bases at J, with 11 bases between the two ends. In DNA form, the CDR3 reads TGCGCCAGCAGCCAAGGCCTTGGGGAGAACTATGGCTACACCTTC. It codes for CASSQGLGENYGYTF.

CDR3 sequence (DNA): TGCGCCAGCAGTGAGTCCCTTGGGGGAGGGAACACTGAAGCTTTCTTT. It specifies CASSESLGGGNTEAFF. The gene calls are TRBV10-1 and TRBJ1-1; perhaps TRBD1 as D (5 bases). Germline V gene lookup returns CDR1 WNHNN and CDR2 SYGVQD (reference sequence). The CDR3 consists of 16 residues. The V end lost 0 bases, the J end lost 1 base, and 12 bases lay between the germline ends.